The subject of this entry is one T cell receptor (beta chain). What it binds is unknown. As every portion of the isolated RNA was reverse transcribed, the sequencing read expressed TCRB transcripts. The table came from immunoSEQ multiplex PCR; TCRdb's copy has only in-frame clones and leaves some out. Of under 400,000 clones listed, around an eighth were seen once; the top ten hold over 0.008%. The sample belongs to a study of beta chain features in type 1 diabetes. Notes on the study in general: Moderate yet significant TCRB CDR3 shortening was seen in Type 1 diabetes patients in all four CD4+ subsets. Naive, central memory and Treg TCRB repertoires seemed to resemble each other more closely in patients than they did in healthy donors.

The CDR3 extends over 17 amino acids. Germline V gives CDR1 MGHRA, CDR2 YSYEKL. V gave up 4 bases and J gave up 5 bases; unmatched junction bases: 9. This TCR derives from a woman aged 18-30 years with type 1 diabetes. What was sequenced was naive CD4+ T cells from blood. The rearrangement joins TRBV4-1 to TRBJ2-3; 13 bases align to TRBD2. The CDR3 loop is CASSPLAGGNSVDTQYF. The DNA for the CDR3 is TGCGCCAGCAGCCCACTAGCGGGAGGGAATTCCGTAGATACGCAGTATTTT.